The 19 T cell receptor beta chains reported below all come from one sample, sequenced in a study of radiotherapy plus CTLA-4 blockade in lung cancer (dated by TCRdb to 2016 to 2019). Receptor libraries were prepared by the immunoSEQ multiplex PCR assay. TCRdb took over this immuneACCESS table, retaining in-frame rearrangements with V and J assigned. Such tables are incomplete; in checked studies, under half of the missing clones stem from an unresolved V gene, and the remainder is unexplained. The sample has roughly 45,000 clones on record, 55% to 80% of them singletons. 20% to 25% of the sample is in the top ten clones. Sample: peripheral blood, taken from a patient treated with radiotherapy plus ipilimumab. Every receptor here comes from a human donor with non-small cell lung cancer who had a partial response to radiotherapy plus ipilimumab.

V is TRBV14 and J is TRBJ1-2; TRBD1 is a possible D gene (5 bases). The CDR3 is 16 amino acids. Germline V gives CDR1 SGHDN, CDR2 FVKESK. The V end was cut by 0 bases, the J end by 0 bases, with 11 bases between. Here the CDR3 reads CASSQDRRGSNYGYTF. In nucleotides, the CDR3 is TGTGCCAGCAGCCAAGATCGGCGGGGGTCTAACTATGGCTACACCTTC.

This clone was seen more than once but under ten times. The chain employs TRBV5-1 and TRBJ2-1; D might be TRBD2 (6 bases). This CDR3 spans 13 amino acids. Germline V gene data show CDR1 as SGHRS and CDR2 as YFSETQ. Deletions cut 0 bases from V and 11 bases from J, with 12 bases between. In DNA form, the CDR3 reads TGCGCCAGCAGCTTGGAAGCTCGGACTAAGCAGTTCTTC. This encodes CASSLEARTKQFF.

This clone was observed a single time. The gene calls are TRBV9 and TRBJ2-5, with 8 bases fitting TRBD2. With 1 base clipped from V and 4 bases from J, the junction kept 9 bases outside the gene matches. Per the germline V gene, CDR1 is SGDLS and CDR2 is YYNGEE. CDR3 size: 16 residues. The CDR3 bases are TGTGCCAGCAGCGTACGGGAGGGGGGGGGCTCAGAGACCCAGTACTTC. The encoded protein is CASSVREGGGSETQYF.

The V call is TRBV7-2, the J call TRBJ2-5; D possibly corresponds to TRBD2 (5 bases). The DNA end favors TRBJ2-7, so the J call may be wrong. Germline-derived CDR1 and CDR2 are SGHTA and FQGNSA. This CDR3 region has 15 residues. The CDR3 DNA follows: TGTGCCAGCAGCTTAGGTCGGGGAGTTCCCTACGAGCAGTACTTC. Translated, it gives CASSLGRGVPYEQYF.

The gene calls are TRBV13 and TRBJ2-5, with TRBD2 matching 12 bases. V trimming: 5 bases; J trimming: 5 bases; junction bases outside the gene matches: 3. Germline V gene sequence: CDR1 PRHDT, CDR2 FYEKMQ (reference sequence). This CDR3 is built from 14 residues. The CDR3 DNA reads TGTGCCAGCAGCAAGACTAGCGGGAGCGAGACCCAGTACTTC. This translates into CASSKTSGSETQYF. The full variable domain, completed using reference TRBV13 and TRBJ2-5, is AAGVIQSPRHLIKEKRETATLKCYPIPRHDTVYWYQQGPGQDPQFLISFYEKMQSDKGSIPDRFSAQQFSDYHSELNMSSLELGDSALYFCASSKTSGSETQYFGPGTRLLVL.

The genes are TRBV23-1 and TRBJ1-1, with no clear D. TRBV23-1 is assigned to the ORF class and has an uncertain function. This CDR3 spans 18 amino acids. V lost 5 bases, J lost 3 bases, and 25 bases lay in between. CDR3 amino acids: CASSSPPSDKEVYTEAFF. The CDR3 DNA follows: TGCGCCAGCAGTTCTCCTCCGTCCGACAAGGAGGTCTACACTGAAGCTTTCTTT.

The rearrangement links TRBV7-2 to TRBJ2-5; 16 bases line up with TRBD2. CDR3 size: 17 residues. V gave up 5 bases and J gave up 5 bases; unmatched junction bases: 8. From germline, CDR1 is SGHTA and CDR2 FQGNSA. The chain's CDR3 is CASSKAGLAGGRETQYF. The CDR3 nucleotides are TGTGCCAGCAGCAAAGCGGGACTAGCGGGGGGGCGTGAGACCCAGTACTTC.

The chain has TRBV11-2 and TRBJ2-5; 7 bases fit TRBD2. The CDR3 sequence is 15 residues long. V was clipped by 0 bases and J by 4 bases; unmatched bases: 5. CDR1 is SGHAT and CDR2 is FQNNGV in the germline V gene. The CDR3 nucleotides read TGTGCCAGCAGCTTAGATTCGGGGGGTGGAGAGACCCAGTACTTC. This translates into CASSLDSGGGETQYF.

The chain combines TRBV9 with TRBJ2-7; tentative D call: TRBD1 (6 bases). Germline values: CDR1 SGDLS, CDR2 YYNGEE. CDR3 length equals 16 residues. V was pared by 3 bases and J by 4 bases, with 20 bases between. The CDR3 is CASSAHRTERLYEQYF. Written as DNA, the CDR3 is TGTGCCAGCAGCGCACACAGGACAGAAAGACTGTACGAGCAGTACTTC.

This clone was detected only a few times. The chain is built from TRBV5-6 and TRBJ1-1; D is uncertain. The CDR3 totals 12 residues. CDR1 is SGHDT, CDR2 YYEEEE, per germline. Trimming stripped 2 bases from V and 3 bases from J, with 5 bases between. CDR3 in amino acids: CASSLKHTEAFF. The CDR3 DNA is TGTGCCAGCAGCTTAAAGCACACTGAAGCTTTCTTT.

The rearrangement links TRBV6-1 to TRBJ2-3; 11 nucleotides align to TRBD1. Unmatched junction bases numbered 3, after V lost 5 bases and J lost 2 bases. From germline, CDR1 is MNHNS and CDR2 SASEGT. The CDR3 has 15 residues. The CDR3 region is CASSPDRGPTDTQYF. The CDR3, as DNA: TGTGCCAGCAGTCCGGACAGGGGGCCCACAGATACGCAGTATTTT.

This clone occurred a few times. This sequence joins TRBV7-8 and TRBJ1-1; D is unresolved. This CDR3 comprises 14 residues. The V and J ends lost 5 bases and 0 bases respectively, with 10 bases between them. CDR1 is SGHVS and CDR2 is FQNEAQ in the germline V gene. The CDR3 nucleotides read TGTGCCAGCAGCAAACAGAACATGAACACTGAAGCTTTCTTT. This codes for CASSKQNMNTEAFF.

The rearrangement uses TRBV29-1 and TRBJ1-3, with 7 bases lining up with TRBD1. The CDR3 runs 15 residues. Germline CDR1 reads SQVTM; CDR2 reads ANQGSEA. J was trimmed by 2 bases and V by 3 bases; bases with no gene match: 7. This CDR3 is CSVEGRGSAGNTIYF. DNA of the CDR3: TGCAGCGTTGAGGGCAGGGGGTCAGCTGGAAACACCATATATTTT. Full variable domain (rest looked up from reference TRBV29-1 and TRBJ1-3): SAVISQKPSRDICQRGTSLTIQCQVDSQVTMMFWYRQQPGQSLTLIATANQGSEATYESGFVIDKFPISRPNLTFSTLTVSNMSPEDSSIYLCSVEGRGSAGNTIYFGEGSWLTVV.

The chain has TRBV30 and TRBJ2-1; D not resolved. Trimming shortened V by 3 bases and J by 2 bases, and 5 bases separated the two germline ends. The CDR3 consists of 12 residues. Germline CDR1 reads GTSNPN; CDR2 reads SVGIG (reference sequence). CDR3 amino acids: CAWRAPYNEQFF. The CDR3 DNA sequence: TGTGCCTGGAGGGCTCCCTACAATGAGCAGTTCTTC.

The chain links TRBV19 to TRBJ2-3; 11 bases fit TRBD1. This CDR3 is built from 14 residues. The V segment lost 8 bases and the J segment 6 bases; nucleotides outside the gene matches: 7. Germline CDR1 LNHDA, CDR2 SQIVND (reference sequence). Here the CDR3 DNA reads TGTGCCAGTCGTAGGACAGGGGGCTCCGATACGCAGTATTTT. Amino acids: CASRRTGGSDTQYF.

The chain couples TRBV6-4 to TRBJ2-3; weak D call: TRBD2 (6 bases). The CDR3 consists of 14 residues. The V end lost 4 bases, the J end lost 3 bases, and 11 bases lay between the germline ends. Germline assignment: CDR1 MRHNA and CDR2 SNTAGT. The CDR3 region is CASSVDGGTDTQYF. The CDR3 nucleotides are TGTGCCAGCAGTGTGGACGGGGGAACAGATACGCAGTATTTT.

The rearrangement joins TRBV7-9 to TRBJ1-4; the D is unclear. Trimming removed 5 bases at V and 5 bases at J, with 15 bases between. The CDR3 is made up of 15 amino acids. Germline V CDR1 and CDR2: SEHNR, FQNEAQ (reference sequence). The CDR3 DNA is TGTGCCAGCAGCCCCTACAGTGCGGGGAATGAAAAACTGTTTTTT. The encoded protein is CASSPYSAGNEKLFF.

This chain uses TRBV7-9 with TRBJ1-1; D is ambiguous. The CDR3 runs to 15 residues. Germline CDR1 and CDR2: SEHNR and FQNEAQ (reference sequence). With 1 base removed from V and 5 bases from J, the gap between germline ends came to 14 bases. The CDR3 spells CASSLEIGRLTEAFF. The CDR3 DNA sequence: TGTGCCAGCAGCTTAGAAATTGGCAGGTTGACTGAAGCTTTCTTT.

V usage is TRBV7-2 and J usage is TRBJ1-2, with 7 bases aligning to TRBD1. Germline V CDR1 and CDR2: SGHTA, FQGNSA. The CDR3 has 16 residues. V lost 1 base to trimming and J lost 4 bases; unmatched junction nucleotides: 9. The CDR3 region has the DNA TGTGCCAGCAGCTTAGTCCCCCGACAGGGTACCTATGGCTACACCTTC. Translating it yields CASSLVPRQGTYGYTF.